Listed below are T cell receptor beta chains from one sample, sequenced in a study of T cells expressing NK-cell markers. TCRdb derives one entry per CDR3 protein from the 5' RACE reads, leaving out DNA. Its listing shows 150,000 to 180,000 distinct CDR3 sequences. The sequencing sample was made of blood T cells: a sorted CD56 or NKG2C T cell subset, CD4+ or CD8+ T cells, or bulk PBMC T cells (not recorded which). All receptors come from a woman aged 45-60 years in good health. Both conserved end residues are part of each CDR3. The order of the fields is CDR3 length, J gene, V gene, CDR3 protein.

15	TRBJ1-2	TRBV7-9	CASSRQDRAAGGYTF
14	TRBJ2-4	TRBV11-3	CASSSRDRKNIQYF
17	TRBJ1-6	TRBV5-1	CASSRDRVGSYNSPLHF
16	TRBJ1-6	TRBV4-1	CASSQEKRDGFVNLHF
16	TRBJ1-1	TRBV27	CASSFVPGAVGTEAFF
13	TRBJ2-3	TRBV9	CASSALTEDTQYF
13	TRBJ1-1	TRBV15	CATSPEGRTEAFF
16	TRBJ2-2	TRBV11-3	CASSPRLASLSGELFF
20	TRBJ2-2	TRBV20-1	CSASTGTTHQNPPNTGELFF
15	TRBJ1-4	TRBV18	CASSPTGATNEKLFF
14	TRBJ1-4	TRBV5-5	CASSRRTGVEKLFF
13	TRBJ1-1	TRBV24-1	CATSPPGTGQAFF